The clone carrying this T cell receptor beta chain came up many times. The antigen remains unidentified. The germline V gene encodes CDR1 SGHTA and CDR2 FQGNSA. The CDR3 spans 13 residues. V gave up 6 bases and J gave up 0 bases, with 6 bases separating them. MiXCR was run by TCRdb on the reads, yielding one entry per CDR3 protein. Of 570,000 or so distinct CDR3 sequences in the sample, approximately 40% are singletons; the top ten hold around 46%. The data originate from a study of T cell repertoires in cytomegalovirus infection. Findings and limits, study-wide: Ex vivo responses were dominated by HLA-C-restricted CMV-specific TCR beta clonotypes.

The sequencing used cultured PBMCs, collected from culture after CMV antigen stimulation. The clonotype was recovered from a human donor in good health (CMV status not recorded). Some clones in this sample may be carry-over from other donors' samples. The chain employs TRBV7-2 and TRBJ2-1; D uncertain. The CDR3: CASRASSYNEQFF. CDR3 in DNA: TGTGCCAGCAGGGCCAGCTCCTACAATGAGCAGTTCTTC.